Listed below are T cell receptor beta chains from one sample, sequenced in a study of T cell repertoires in cytomegalovirus infection. These receptors have no known antigen. Using its own MiXCR run on the reads, TCRdb lists one record per CDR3 protein. The sample has 550,000 to 700,000 distinct CDR3 sequences, approximately 40% seen once. Sequenced here: cultured PBMCs, sampled from culture after CMV antigen stimulation. The origin of the receptors is a human donor in good health (CMV status not recorded). Some clones in this sample may be carry-over from other donors' samples. Each CDR3 is given with its conserved first and last residue. A D gene is named only where the DNA matches it firmly. Only part of the rows carry a size: once, few, many, or a class if the clone is expanded.

>NA|TRBV6-2/TRBV6-3|NA|TRBJ2-5
CASSYTNRVETQYF
TGTGCCAGCAGTTACACTAACAGGGTTGAGACCCAGTACTTC
>NA|TRBV9|NA|TRBJ2-7
CASTPPVYEQYF
TGTGCCAGCACCCCCCCCGTCTACGAGCAGTACTTC
>NA|TRBV19|NA|TRBJ1-5
CASTLGGGSNQPQHF
TGTGCCAGTACCCTGGGGGGGGGGAGCAATCAGCCCCAGCATTTT
>NA|TRBV28|TRBD1|TRBJ1-1
CASRQGFGGTEAFF
TGTGCCAGCAGACAGGGGTTTGGTGGCACTGAAGCTTTCTTT
>NA|TRBV7-8|TRBD1|TRBJ1-4
CASSSLGTGKYEKLFF
TGTGCCAGCAGCTCGTTGGGGACAGGAAAGTATGAAAAACTGTTTTTT
>NA|TRBV4-3|NA|TRBJ2-3
CASSQGGKSTDTQYF
TGCGCCAGCAGCCAAGGAGGGAAATCGACAGATACGCAGTATTTT
>NA|TRBV10-3|NA|TRBJ2-1
CAISESLTGSNEQFF
TGTGCCATCAGTGAGTCGCTCACAGGTAGTAATGAGCAGTTCTTC
>many|TRBV7-2|NA|TRBJ1-6
CASSWWNSPLHF
TGTGCCAGCAGCTGGTGGAATTCACCCCTCCACTTT
>NA|TRBV5-4|NA|TRBJ2-3
CASSAGHTTDTQYF
TGTGCCAGCAGCGCGGGACACACCACAGATACGCAGTATTTT
>NA|TRBV5-4|TRBD2|TRBJ2-3
CASSLELAGGPQDTQYF
TGTGCCAGCAGCCTAGAACTAGCGGGAGGGCCCCAAGATACGCAGTATTTT
>few|TRBV12-3/TRBV12-4|NA|TRBJ1-1
CASKLGSTEAFF
TGTGCCAGCAAGTTGGGGAGCACTGAAGCTTTCTTT
>NA|TRBV20-1|NA|TRBJ1-1
CSAKAQGRNVLAEAFF
TGCAGTGCAAAAGCGCAGGGGAGAAATGTTTTGGCTGAAGCTTTCTTT
>few|TRBV7-2|NA|TRBJ1-6
CASSLRISFYNSPLHF
TGTGCCAGCAGCTTACGTATTAGTTTCTATAATTCACCCCTCCACTTT
>NA|TRBV20-1|NA|TRBJ1-5
CSAQTGGNQPQHF
TGCAGTGCTCAGACAGGAGGCAATCAGCCCCAGCATTTT
>few|TRBV12-3/TRBV12-4|TRBD2|TRBJ2-5
CASSPAGGPETQYF
TGTGCCAGCAGCCCCGCGGGGGGGCCAGAGACCCAGTACTTC
>NA|TRBV7-8|TRBD2|TRBJ2-3
CASSSIAGGFRTDTQYF
TGTGCCAGCAGCTCTATAGCGGGGGGGTTCCGCACAGATACGCAGTATTTT
>NA|TRBV7-6|TRBD2|TRBJ2-7
CASSLSGVRYEQYF
TGTGCCAGCAGCCTAAGCGGGGTGAGGTACGAGCAGTACTTC
>few|TRBV12-3/TRBV12-4|NA|TRBJ2-2
CASSSSFRDGRVNGELFF
TGTGCCAGCAGTTCCTCGTTCCGGGACGGTCGAGTCAACGGGGAGCTGTTTTTT
>NA|TRBV12-3/TRBV12-4|TRBD2|TRBJ2-1
CASSVRTSGNEQFF
TGTGCCAGCAGTGTCCGGACTAGCGGCAATGAGCAGTTCTTC
>NA|TRBV20-1|NA|TRBJ2-7
CSAQTRTYEQYF
TGCAGTGCTCAAACACGGACCTACGAGCAGTACTTC
>once|TRBV4-1|NA|TRBJ2-1
CASSHSLTYNEQFF
TGCGCCAGCAGCCACTCCCTGACCTACAATGAGCAGTTCTTC
>NA|TRBV6-2/TRBV6-3|NA|TRBJ1-1
CASSLAGPGVNTEAFF
TGTGCCAGCAGCCTTGCGGGTCCGGGGGTGAACACTGAAGCTTTCTTT
>NA|TRBV7-8|NA|TRBJ2-2
CASSLNVNTGELFF
TGTGCCAGCAGCTTAAACGTGAACACCGGGGAGCTGTTTTTT
>NA|TRBV2|NA|TRBJ1-6
CASNPVGGRDSPLHF
TGTGCCAGCAACCCCGTCGGGGGCCGGGACTCACCCCTCCACTTT
>NA|TRBV28|TRBD1|TRBJ1-6
CASSEVGGTDRLRSNSPLHF
TGTGCCAGCAGTGAGGTGGGTGGGACAGACAGGCTCCGCAGCAATTCACCCCTCCACTTT
>few|TRBV7-8|NA|TRBJ1-6
CASSPLPSSPLHF
TGTGCCAGCAGCCCACTCCCCAGTTCGCCCCTCCACTTT
>NA|TRBV7-9|NA|TRBJ1-1
CASRTGNYPFSEAFF
TGTGCCAGCAGAACCGGGAACTACCCCTTTTCTGAAGCTTTCTTT
>few|TRBV5-1|NA|TRBJ2-5
CASSFAGSTETQYF
TGCGCCAGCAGCTTTGCGGGATCTACGGAGACCCAGTACTTC
>many|TRBV7-2|NA|TRBJ2-3
CASSSRATQYF
TGTGCCAGCAGCTCCAGGGCTACGCAGTATTTT
>NA|TRBV6-2/TRBV6-3|NA|TRBJ1-1
CASSYQVTNTEAFF
TGTGCCAGCAGTTATCAGGTAACGAACACTGAAGCTTTCTTT
>NA|TRBV2|TRBD1|TRBJ1-3
CASSGGTGRSGNTIYF
TGTGCCAGCAGTGGAGGGACAGGACGCTCTGGAAACACCATATATTTT
>NA|TRBV6-1|NA|TRBJ2-1
CAVGPSSYNEQFF
TGTGCCGTGGGACCCAGCTCCTACAATGAGCAGTTCTTC